This T cell receptor beta chain was captured by sequencing in a study of kidney transplant recipient with SARS-CoV-2 infection. TCRdb reanalysed the reads using MiXCR and keeps one entry per CDR3 protein. The top ten clones hold roughly 7% of a sample with approximately 250,000 distinct CDR3 sequences, 25% to 30% of them seen once. CDR1 is MNHEY and CDR2 is SMNVEV in the germline V gene (reference sequence). The CDR3 is 14 residues long. This clonotype was detected only a few times. One end of the junction fails to match germline, which may point to a read error. This specimen was a blood sample, taken at baseline and on approximately day 120 from a kidney transplant recipient. The chain combines TRBV27 with TRBJ1-1; D is ambiguous. This clonotype was sampled from a male patient between 25 and 39 years old who had COVID-19 and was a kidney transplant recipient. Some T cells may arise from the graft donor. CDR3 region: CASSSLQSNTKAFF. DNA for the CDR3: TGTGCCAGCAGTTCGCTACAGAGTAACACTAAAGCTTTCTTT.